Listed below are T cell receptor beta chains from one sample, sequenced in a study of T cells in Graves' hyperthyroidism and ophthalmopathy. In TCRdb, the multiplex PCR reads were re-called with MiXCR into one record per CDR3 protein. The data show 500,000 to 600,000 distinct CDR3 sequences, around 42% seen once. Input material: peripheral blood or thyroid tissue (not recorded which). These receptors were obtained from a woman aged 18-29 years with Graves' hyperthyroidism. CDR3s include the opening cysteine and the closing phenylalanine or tryptophan. A D gene is named only where the DNA matches it firmly. The listing skips clone size in some rows; elsewhere it reads once, few, many or a size class.

j_call v_call d_call clone_size cdr3_aa cdr3_nt
TRBJ2-7 TRBV11-2 - many CASSLDSGTGYEQYF TGTGCCAGCAGCTTAGATTCCGGGACGGGATACGAGCAGTACTTC
TRBJ1-4 TRBV9 TRBD1 many CASSTRTGDNEKLFF TGTGCCAGCAGCACCCGGACAGGGGACAATGAAAAACTGTTTTTT
TRBJ2-7 TRBV10-3 TRBD1 - CAISQGAHEQYF TGTGCCATCAGCCAGGGGGCGCACGAGCAGTACTTC
TRBJ2-7 TRBV4-1 - many CASSRVGRTGYEQYF TGCGCCAGCAGCCGGGTAGGGCGGACCGGCTACGAGCAGTACTTC
TRBJ1-6 TRBV4-3 - few CASSQDIWGSNSPLHF TGCGCCAGCAGCCAAGATATATGGGGGTCGAATTCACCCCTCCACTTT
TRBJ2-5 TRBV12-3/TRBV12-4 - many CASRAVPSEETQYF TGTGCCAGCAGGGCCGTGCCATCCGAAGAGACCCAGTACTTC
TRBJ1-1 TRBV4-1 - - CASSNIWGEFTEAFF TGCGCCAGCAGCAACATTTGGGGGGAATTTACTGAAGCTTTCTTT
TRBJ2-7 TRBV7-9 - - CARRDCGQSSYEQYF TGTGCGAGACGAGACTGCGGTCAGAGCTCCTACGAGCAGTACTTC
TRBJ2-6 TRBV14 TRBD2 - CASSPYRLAGSSGANVLTF TGTGCCAGCAGCCCCTACCGACTAGCGGGGAGCTCTGGGGCCAACGTCCTGACTTTC
TRBJ1-4 TRBV12-5 TRBD1 many CASGSGTGTEKLFF TGTGCTAGTGGTTCCGGGACAGGGACGGAAAAACTGTTTTTT
TRBJ1-5 TRBV2 - - CASSGQELDSNQPQHF TGTGCCAGCAGTGGACAGGAATTGGATAGCAATCAGCCCCAGCATTTT
TRBJ1-5 TRBV12-3/TRBV12-4 - - CASSVLAGGIEQPQHF TGTGCCAGCAGTGTCCTAGCGGGAGGGATCGAGCAGCCCCAGCATTTT
TRBJ2-3 TRBV7-8 - - CASSSWLDYHTDTQYF TGTGCCAGCAGCTCATGGTTGGACTATCACACAGATACGCAGTATTTT
TRBJ2-5 TRBV25-1 TRBD1 few CASSGTGGRETQYF TGTGCCAGCAGTGGGACAGGGGGGCGGGAGACCCAGTACTTC
TRBJ1-5 TRBV5-1 TRBD1 - CASNQDPRGLLKSNQPQHF TGCGCCAGCAATCAAGATCCCAGGGGGCTACTTAAAAGCAATCAGCCCCAGCATTTT
TRBJ2-7 TRBV25-1 TRBD1 - CASDLGQQFNYEQYF TGTGCCAGCGACCTGGGACAGCAGTTTAACTACGAGCAGTACTTC
TRBJ1-2 TRBV20-1 - many CSARGQAF TGCAGTGCTAGAGGACAGGCCTTC
TRBJ1-2 TRBV7-9 - - CASSLAGASNGYTF TGTGCCAGCAGCTTAGCGGGCGCTTCCAATGGCTACACCTTC
TRBJ2-7 TRBV25-1 TRBD2 - CASSLETSGRNEQYF TGTGCCAGCTCCCTTGAGACTAGCGGGAGGAACGAGCAGTACTTC
TRBJ2-3 TRBV7-6 - few CASSLAPLTDTQYF TGTGCCAGCAGCTTAGCGCCACTGACAGATACGCAGTATTTT
TRBJ1-1 TRBV5-8 - many CASSSTGTHTEAFF TGTGCCAGCAGCTCTACAGGGACGCACACTGAAGCTTTCTTT
TRBJ1-2 TRBV29-1 TRBD1 many CSVSGTGIDGYTF TGCAGCGTGTCCGGGACAGGGATTGATGGCTACACCTTC
TRBJ1-2 TRBV19 TRBD1 many CASTPSPEQGARTSFYGYTF TGTGCCAGTACCCCATCCCCCGAACAGGGGGCGAGAACTTCCTTCTATGGCTACACCTTC
TRBJ2-1 TRBV2 TRBD1 - CASPRDRRSYNEQFF TGTGCCAGCCCTCGGGACAGGCGGTCCTACAATGAGCAGTTCTTC
TRBJ2-5 TRBV5-6 - - CASSKGRKTQYF TGTGCCAGCAGCAAAGGGAGGAAGACCCAGTACTTC
TRBJ2-3 TRBV2 TRBD2 - CASGLAGVSTDTQYF TGTGCCAGCGGGCTAGCGGGAGTGTCGACAGATACGCAGTATTTT
TRBJ1-5 TRBV25-1 - - CASSGRDDQPQHF TGTGCCAGCAGTGGCAGGGATGATCAGCCCCAGCATTTT
TRBJ1-4 TRBV6-6 - - CAIGGIASEKLFF TGTGCCATCGGGGGGATTGCGAGTGAAAAACTGTTTTTT
TRBJ2-7 TRBV30 - few CAWSVEVRNEQYF TGTGCCTGGAGTGTAGAGGTTCGGAACGAGCAGTACTTC
TRBJ1-1 TRBV5-6 - many CASSSSLNTEAFF TGTGCCAGCAGCTCGAGTTTGAACACTGAAGCTTTCTTT
TRBJ1-2 TRBV10-3 - - CASSSYRAGEGYTF TGTGCCAGCAGTTCCTACAGGGCCGGCGAGGGCTACACCTTC
TRBJ2-3 TRBV4-2 - few CASSQEHGRTDTQYF TGTGCCAGCAGCCAAGAACATGGGCGTACAGATACGCAGTATTTT
TRBJ2-3 TRBV7-3 - - CASSPQPGLSTDTQYF TGTGCCAGCAGCCCCCAGCCAGGGCTGAGCACAGATACGCAGTATTTT
TRBJ2-5 TRBV12-3/TRBV12-4 - many CASSFGRGGWETQYF TGTGCCAGCAGTTTTGGGAGGGGGGGCTGGGAGACCCAGTACTTC
TRBJ1-2 TRBV24-1 - many CATSDSQWQGGDGYTF TGTGCCACCAGTGATTCCCAGTGGCAGGGAGGTGACGGCTACACCTTC
TRBJ2-7 TRBV7-9 - many CASSPPSKRVYEQYF TGTGCCAGCAGCCCACCCTCTAAGCGGGTATACGAGCAGTACTTC
TRBJ1-2 TRBV4-1 - few CASSQDPDSSTNYGYTF TGCGCCAGCAGCCAAGACCCGGACAGTTCAACTAACTATGGCTACACCTTC
TRBJ2-5 TRBV2 - many CASSEDREETQYF TGTGCCAGCAGTGAAGACAGGGAAGAGACCCAGTACTTC
TRBJ2-7 TRBV7-9 - few CASSFARGPYEQYF TGTGCCAGCAGCTTTGCCAGAGGGCCCTACGAGCAGTACTTC
TRBJ1-4 TRBV14 TRBD1 many CASSRDSLNEKLFF TGTGCCAGCAGCCGGGACAGCCTTAATGAAAAACTGTTTTTT
TRBJ2-5 TRBV7-6 TRBD1 many CASSLMQGARETQYF TGTGCCAGCAGCTTAATGCAGGGGGCACGGGAGACCCAGTACTTC
TRBJ2-1 TRBV2 - - CASSEYRDNEQFF TGTGCCAGCAGTGAATACAGGGACAATGAGCAGTTCTTC